This entry features one TCR beta chain sequence. These data originate in a study of blood T cell repertoires in COVID-19. Study background: Acute-phase and convalescent COVID-19 samples originated in the United States, Italy and Spain.

Data came from immunoSEQ multiplex PCR; TCRdb stores just in-frame clones and leaves some out. Among 150,000 or so clones listed, 80% to 90% were seen once. During active infection, Seattle patients enrolled and were then monitored through disease. The CDR3 consists of 13 residues. Trimming at V came to 8 bases and at J to 7 bases, leaving 6 bases not matched to a gene. Germline V gene lookup returns CDR1 MNHEY and CDR2 SVGAGI. The specimen sequenced was peripheral blood. The sequence came from a young man with COVID-19, enrolled during active disease. The gene calls are TRBV6-5 and TRBJ2-1, with 9 nucleotides matching TRBD1. The DNA for the CDR3 is TGTGCCAGCGGCTCCGGGACAGGGAATGAGCAGTTCTTC. Its protein product is CASGSGTGNEQFF.